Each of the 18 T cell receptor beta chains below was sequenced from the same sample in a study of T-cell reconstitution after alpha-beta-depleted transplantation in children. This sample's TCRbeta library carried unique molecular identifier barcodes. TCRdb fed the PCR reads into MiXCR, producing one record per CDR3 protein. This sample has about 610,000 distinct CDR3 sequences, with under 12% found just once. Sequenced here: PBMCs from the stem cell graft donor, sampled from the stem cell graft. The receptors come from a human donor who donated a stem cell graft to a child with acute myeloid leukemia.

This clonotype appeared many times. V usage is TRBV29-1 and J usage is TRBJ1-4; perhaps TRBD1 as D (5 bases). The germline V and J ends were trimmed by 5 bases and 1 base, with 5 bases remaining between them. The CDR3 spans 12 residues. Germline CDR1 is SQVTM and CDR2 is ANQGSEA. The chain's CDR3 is CSVQGTNEKLFF. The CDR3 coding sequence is TGCAGCGTTCAGGGAACTAATGAAAAACTGTTTTTT.

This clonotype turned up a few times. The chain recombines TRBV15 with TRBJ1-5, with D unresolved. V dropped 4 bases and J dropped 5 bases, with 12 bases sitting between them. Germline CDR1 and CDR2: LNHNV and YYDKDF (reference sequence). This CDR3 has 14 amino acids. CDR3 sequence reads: CATSIQTGYQPQHF. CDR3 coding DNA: TGTGCCACCAGCATTCAAACCGGATATCAGCCCCAGCATTTT.

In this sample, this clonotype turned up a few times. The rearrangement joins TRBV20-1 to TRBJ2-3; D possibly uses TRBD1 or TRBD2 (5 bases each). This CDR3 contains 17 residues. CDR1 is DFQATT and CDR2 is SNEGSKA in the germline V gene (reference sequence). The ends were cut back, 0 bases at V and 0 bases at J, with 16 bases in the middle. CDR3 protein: CSARDRMGRSSTDTQYF. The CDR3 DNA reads TGCAGTGCTAGAGATCGGATGGGACGGTCTAGCACAGATACGCAGTATTTT.

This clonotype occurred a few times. CDR3 sequence (DNA): TGTGCCAGCAGCCTGCAGCAGGGGGCTAACTACGAGCAGTACTTC. It codes for CASSLQQGANYEQYF. This sequence joins TRBV7-3 and TRBJ2-7; 8 nucleotides align to TRBD1. The CDR3 is 15 residues long. Germline V gene data show CDR1 as SGHTA and CDR2 as FQGTGA. V lost 5 bases and J lost 3; bases outside the gene matches: 9.

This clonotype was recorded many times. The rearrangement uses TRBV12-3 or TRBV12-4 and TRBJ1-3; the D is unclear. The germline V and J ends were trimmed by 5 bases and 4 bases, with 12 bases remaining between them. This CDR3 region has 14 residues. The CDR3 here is CASSERLAGNTIYF. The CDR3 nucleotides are TGTGCCAGCAGTGAACGTCTGGCCGGAAACACCATATATTTT.

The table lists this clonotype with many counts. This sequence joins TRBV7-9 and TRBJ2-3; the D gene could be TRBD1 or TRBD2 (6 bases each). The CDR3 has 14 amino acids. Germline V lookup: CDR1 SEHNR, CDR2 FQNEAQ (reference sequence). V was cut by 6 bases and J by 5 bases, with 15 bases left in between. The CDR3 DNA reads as TGTGCCAGCAGTGGGACACCCGGGGGAGATACGCAGTATTTT. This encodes CASSGTPGGDTQYF.

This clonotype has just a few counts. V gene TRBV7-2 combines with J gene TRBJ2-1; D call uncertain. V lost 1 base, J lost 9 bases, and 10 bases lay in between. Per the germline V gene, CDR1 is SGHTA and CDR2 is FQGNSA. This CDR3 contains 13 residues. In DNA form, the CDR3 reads TGTGCCAGCAGCTTAGGGGGAATAAGTGAGCAGTTCTTC. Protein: CASSLGGISEQFF.

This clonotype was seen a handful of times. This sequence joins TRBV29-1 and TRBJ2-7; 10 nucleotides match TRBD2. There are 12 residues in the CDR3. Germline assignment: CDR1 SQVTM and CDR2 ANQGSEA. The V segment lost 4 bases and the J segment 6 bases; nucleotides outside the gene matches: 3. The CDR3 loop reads CSVASGSSEQYF. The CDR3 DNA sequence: TGCAGCGTTGCTAGCGGGAGTAGCGAGCAGTACTTC.

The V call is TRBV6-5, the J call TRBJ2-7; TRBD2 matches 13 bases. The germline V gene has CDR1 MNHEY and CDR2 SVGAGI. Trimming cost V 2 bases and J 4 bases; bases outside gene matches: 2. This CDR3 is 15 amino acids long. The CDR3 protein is CASSYPTSGRYEQYF. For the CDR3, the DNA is TGTGCCAGCAGTTACCCGACTAGCGGGAGGTACGAGCAGTACTTC.

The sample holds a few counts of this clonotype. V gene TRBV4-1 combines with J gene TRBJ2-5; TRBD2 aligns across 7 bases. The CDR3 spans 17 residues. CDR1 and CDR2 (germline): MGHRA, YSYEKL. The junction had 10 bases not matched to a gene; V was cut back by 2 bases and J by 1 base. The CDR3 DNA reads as TGCGCCAGCAGCCAAAGCCCGGGACTATCCAGCCAAGAGACCCAGTACTTC. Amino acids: CASSQSPGLSSQETQYF.

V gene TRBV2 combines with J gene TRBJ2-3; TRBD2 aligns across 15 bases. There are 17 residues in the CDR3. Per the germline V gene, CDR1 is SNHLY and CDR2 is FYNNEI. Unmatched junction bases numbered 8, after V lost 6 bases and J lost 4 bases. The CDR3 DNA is TGTGCCAGCAGCCTCCGGACTAGCGGGAGGGAGGCAGATACGCAGTATTTT. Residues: CASSLRTSGREADTQYF.

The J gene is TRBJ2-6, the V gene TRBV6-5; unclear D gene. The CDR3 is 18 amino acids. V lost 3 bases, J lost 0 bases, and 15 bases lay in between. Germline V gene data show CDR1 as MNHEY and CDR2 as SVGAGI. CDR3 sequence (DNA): TGTGCCAGCAGTTATCTGACACGGTCCCTCTCTGGGGCCAACGTCCTGACTTTC. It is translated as CASSYLTRSLSGANVLTF.

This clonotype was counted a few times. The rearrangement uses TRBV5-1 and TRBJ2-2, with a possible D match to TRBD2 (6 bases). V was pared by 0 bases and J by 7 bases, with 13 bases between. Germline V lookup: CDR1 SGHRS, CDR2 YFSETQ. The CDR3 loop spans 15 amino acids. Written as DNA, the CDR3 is TGCGCCAGCAGCTTGGACACCGGACTATTCGGGGAGCTGTTTTTT. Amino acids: CASSLDTGLFGELFF.

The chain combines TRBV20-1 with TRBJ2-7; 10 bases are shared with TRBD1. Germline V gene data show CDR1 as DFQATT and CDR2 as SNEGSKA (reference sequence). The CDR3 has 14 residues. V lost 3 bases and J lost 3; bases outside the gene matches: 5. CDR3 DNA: TGCAGTGCTAGGGCCGGGACAGGGGTCTACGAGCAGTACTTC. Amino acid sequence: CSARAGTGVYEQYF.

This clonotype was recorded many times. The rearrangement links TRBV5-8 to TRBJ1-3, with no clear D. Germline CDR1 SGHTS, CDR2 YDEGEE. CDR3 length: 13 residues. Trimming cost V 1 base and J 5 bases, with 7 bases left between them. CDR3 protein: CASSLRRRNTIYF. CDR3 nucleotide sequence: TGTGCCAGCAGCTTGAGGCGGAGAAACACCATATATTTT.

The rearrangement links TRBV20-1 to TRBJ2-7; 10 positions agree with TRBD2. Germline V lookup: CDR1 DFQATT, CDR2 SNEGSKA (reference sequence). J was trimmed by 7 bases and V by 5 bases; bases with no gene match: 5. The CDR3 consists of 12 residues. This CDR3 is CSALAGAGEQYF. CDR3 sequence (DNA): TGCAGTGCTCTAGCGGGAGCAGGGGAGCAGTACTTC.

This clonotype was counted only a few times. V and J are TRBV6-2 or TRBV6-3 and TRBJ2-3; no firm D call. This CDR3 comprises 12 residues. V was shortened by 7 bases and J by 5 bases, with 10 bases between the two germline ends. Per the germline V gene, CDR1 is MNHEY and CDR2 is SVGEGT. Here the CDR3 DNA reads TGTGCCAGCAAAGTCCCCGAAGATACGCAGTATTTT. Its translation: CASKVPEDTQYF.

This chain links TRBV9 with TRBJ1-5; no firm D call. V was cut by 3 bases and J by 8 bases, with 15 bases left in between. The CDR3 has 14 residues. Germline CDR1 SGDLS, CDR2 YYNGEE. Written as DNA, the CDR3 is TGTGCCAGCAGCGGAGTAGGCGCCATGGAGCCCCAGCATTTT. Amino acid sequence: CASSGVGAMEPQHF.